This note documents a single T cell receptor (beta chain) sequence. Original processing methods: Amplified reference gene primers provided the basis for estimating nucleated cell counts. Assay: immunoSEQ multiplex PCR; the TCRdb copy retains only in-frame clones and omits some. D and trimming were read from the DNA, whereas the V and J calls and clone size are those reported in that table. In the table there are about 120,000 clones, around 82% of which are singletons. This sample is part of a study of blood T cell repertoires in COVID-19. Whole-study context: Material from acute and convalescent COVID-19 was sourced from the United States, Italy and Spain. PBMCs, B-cell-depleted T cells, or T cells were the source of the cDNA or gDNA that made up the material.

Germline lookup yields CDR1 SGHNT and CDR2 YENEEA. Trimming removed 10 bases at V and 4 bases at J, with 28 bases between. This CDR3 spans 17 amino acids. Seattle patients were enrolled while actively infected and followed longitudinally. The TCR was taken from a man between 25 and 39 years old with COVID-19, enrolled during active disease. The sample taken for sequencing was peripheral blood. The chain joins TRBV11-3 to TRBJ1-2; D is unresolved. Here the CDR3 reads CAIQTDPSDRNPYGYTF. DNA of the CDR3: TGTGCCATTCAGACTGATCCGTCTGATAGGAACCCCTATGGCTACACCTTC. Filled out from reference TRBV11-3 and TRBJ1-2, the complete variable domain reads EAGVVQSPRYKIIEKKQPVAFWCNPISGHNTLYWYLQNLGQGPELLIRYENEEAVDDSQLPKDRFSAERLKGVDSTLKIQPAELGDSAVYLCAIQTDPSDRNPYGYTFGSGTRLTVV.